The 32 T cell receptor beta chains below were found in one sample sequenced in a study of cytomegalovirus exposure and HLA in healthy donors (dated by TCRdb to the late 2010s). Libraries came from the immunoSEQ multiplex PCR assay. For the multiplex PCR, a mixture combining 60 forward primers for TCR Vbeta segments and 13 reverse primers for TCR Jbeta segments was used. Imported from immuneACCESS, the table was reduced by TCRdb to in-frame sequences with V and J called. These copies leave out some clones; in studies compared against another copy, an unresolved V gene accounts for under half, and the cause of the remainder is not known. In all, the sample holds 200,000 or so clones, and around four fifths of those were seen once. The ten largest clonotypes hold 0.8% of the sample. The sample taken for sequencing was PBMCs. These receptors originate from a woman younger than 35 in good health and CMV-seronegative.

In this sample, this clone turned up once. This chain joins TRBV5-6 and TRBJ2-7, with 8 positions matching TRBD1. The germline gives CDR1 SGHDT, CDR2 YYEEEE. Trimming took 4 bases from V and 6 from J; bases not matched to a gene: 6. This CDR3 contains 13 residues. CDR3 amino acids: CASSLTGVPEQYF. The CDR3, as DNA: TGTGCCAGCAGCCTGACAGGGGTCCCCGAGCAGTACTTC. Using reference TRBV5-6 and TRBJ2-7 for the parts outside the CDR3, the full variable domain is DAGVTQSPTHLIKTRGQQVTLRCSPKSGHDTVSWYQQALGQGPQFIFQYYEEEERQRGNFPDRFSGHQFPNYSSELNVNALLLGDSALYLCASSLTGVPEQYFGPGTRLTVT.

This sequence joins TRBV27 and TRBJ1-4; D uncertain. Trimming took off 0 bases at V and 7 bases at J, with 12 bases between the two ends. Germline loops: CDR1 MNHEY, CDR2 SMNVEV (reference sequence). This CDR3 comprises 15 residues. The CDR3 protein is CASSLSDGISEKLFF. The CDR3 DNA reads as TGTGCCAGCAGTTTATCTGACGGGATTAGTGAAAAACTGTTTTTT.

The CDR3 DNA sequence: TGTGCCAGCAGCCCTGCCGCGTCCCCCGGGGAGCTGTTTTTT. This sequence encodes CASSPAASPGELFF. The chain links TRBV7-9 to TRBJ2-2; D remains ambiguous. The V gene's germline CDR1 is SEHNR and CDR2 FQNEAQ (reference sequence). The ends were cut back, 5 bases at V and 6 bases at J, with 13 bases in the middle. This CDR3 comprises 14 residues.

J is TRBJ1-2 and V is TRBV28; D is uncertain. Germline lookup yields CDR1 MDHEN and CDR2 SYDVKM. The CDR3 is 10 residues long. The germline V and J ends were trimmed by 11 bases and 4 bases, with 8 bases remaining between them. In DNA, the CDR3 is TGTGCCGTTTCTCGCTATGGCTACACCTTC. Translated, it gives CAVSRYGYTF.

The chain links TRBV5-6 to TRBJ2-3; D is possibly TRBD2 (7 bases). The CDR3 runs 15 residues. Germline V gene sequence: CDR1 SGHDT, CDR2 YYEEEE. Trimming removed 4 bases from V and 0 bases from J, with 12 bases in between. CDR3 amino acids: CASSPGGFSTDTQYF. The CDR3, as DNA: TGTGCCAGCAGCCCGGGGGGCTTTAGCACAGATACGCAGTATTTT.

The V and J genes are TRBV6-1 and TRBJ2-7; TRBD1 matches 8 bases. The V gene's germline CDR1 is MNHNS and CDR2 SASEGT. This CDR3 is built from 15 residues. The junction had 6 bases not matched to a gene; V was cut back by 1 base and J by 4 bases. CDR3 bases: TGTGCCAGCAGTGAAGTAGGGACAGGACCTTACGAGCAGTACTTC. It translates to CASSEVGTGPYEQYF.

The chain employs TRBV19 and TRBJ1-2; 7 bases map to TRBD1. Germline V CDR1 and CDR2: LNHDA, SQIVND (reference sequence). J gave up 2 bases and V 4 bases, and 7 bases lay outside the gene matches. The CDR3 consists of 15 residues. The CDR3 DNA sequence: TGTGCCAGTAGTAGCACGGGACAGCCAAACTATGGCTACACCTTC. Its translation is CASSSTGQPNYGYTF.

This chain links TRBV19 with TRBJ2-7, with D perhaps matching TRBD1 (5 bases). V was trimmed by 1 base and J by 2 bases, leaving 12 bases between them. This CDR3 has 15 amino acids. The germline gives CDR1 LNHDA, CDR2 SQIVND (reference sequence). DNA of the CDR3: TGTGCCAGTAGTATAGTTGACAGCCTGACCTACGAGCAGTACTTC. Translation: CASSIVDSLTYEQYF.

The rearrangement links TRBV28 to TRBJ1-2; 7 positions agree with TRBD1. Germline V CDR1 and CDR2: MDHEN, SYDVKM. The junction had 7 bases not matched to a gene; V was cut back by 2 bases and J by 4 bases. The CDR3 has 15 amino acids. CDR3 DNA: TGTGCCAGCAGTTTACCGGGACAGAGGGGCTATGGCTACACCTTC. It specifies CASSLPGQRGYGYTF.

The gene calls are TRBV28 and TRBJ1-3; possible D gene TRBD1, 6 bases. The CDR3 runs to 15 residues. V dropped 6 bases and J dropped 5 bases, with 17 bases sitting between them. Germline V CDR1 and CDR2: MDHEN, SYDVKM. The chain's CDR3 is CASSPWTARRNTIYF. CDR3 bases: TGTGCCAGCAGCCCCTGGACAGCGCGACGAAACACCATATATTTT. Filled out from reference TRBV28 and TRBJ1-3, the complete variable domain reads DVKVTQSSRYLVKRTGEKVFLECVQDMDHENMFWYRQDPGLGLRLIYFSYDVKMKEKGDIPEGYSVSREKKERFSLILESASTNQTSMYLCASSPWTARRNTIYFGEGSWLTVV.

The chain employs TRBV18 and TRBJ2-6; 10 nucleotides align to TRBD1. There are 19 residues in the CDR3. Germline CDR1 and CDR2: KGHSH and LQKENI. After removal of 5 bases from V and 0 bases from J, the junction contained 10 bases not matched to a gene. This CDR3 reads CASSRQGALPSSGANVLTF. The CDR3, as DNA: TGTGCCAGCTCAAGACAGGGGGCTCTACCAAGCTCTGGGGCCAACGTCCTGACTTTC. The full variable domain, with the rest looked up from reference TRBV18 and TRBJ2-6, is NAGVMQNPRHLVRRRGQEARLRCSPMKGHSHVYWYRQLPEEGLKFMVYLQKENIIDESGMPKERFSAEFPKEGPSILRIQQVVRGDSAAYFCASSRQGALPSSGANVLTFGAGSRLTVL.

The table lists this clone with a count of one. The chain recombines TRBV9 with TRBJ2-1, with a tentative D call TRBD2 (6 bases). CDR1 is SGDLS, CDR2 YYNGEE, per germline. Trimming removed 0 bases from V and 7 bases from J, with 26 bases in between. This CDR3 is built from 19 residues. In nucleotides, the CDR3 is TGTGCCAGCAGCGTAGCTTGGGACTCCGGTGCCCGATCCGAAAATGAGCAGTTCTTC. It encodes CASSVAWDSGARSENEQFF.

The chain combines TRBV5-4 with TRBJ1-2, with D perhaps TRBD1 (6 bases). The V end was cut by 3 bases, the J end by 2 bases, with 11 bases between. This CDR3 is built from 14 residues. Germline CDR1 and CDR2: SGHNT and YYREEE (reference sequence). In nucleotides, the CDR3 is TGTGCCAGCAGCTGGGAACAGGGAAACTATGGCTACACCTTC. Amino acids: CASSWEQGNYGYTF.

This CDR3 is CASSPRSGGFPDTQYF. The CDR3 DNA reads TGTGCCAGCAGCCCCCGTAGCGGGGGGTTCCCAGATACGCAGTATTTT. The chain is built from TRBV7-9 and TRBJ2-3, with 10 bases identical to TRBD2. Looked up from germline, CDR1 is SEHNR and CDR2 is FQNEAQ (reference sequence). The V gene end was trimmed by 5 bases and the J gene end by 4 bases; junction bases not matched to a gene: 9. CDR3 size: 16 residues.

The chain carries TRBV18 and TRBJ1-5; D perhaps matches TRBD1 (6 bases). The CDR3 sequence is 16 residues long. The V end lost 5 bases, the J end lost 0 bases, and 14 bases lay between the germline ends. The germline V gene has CDR1 KGHSH and CDR2 LQKENI. CDR3 sequence reads: CASSSGGADSNQPQHF. The CDR3 DNA is TGTGCCAGCTCAAGCGGGGGGGCTGATAGCAATCAGCCCCAGCATTTT.

The V call is TRBV19, the J call TRBJ2-3; 8 bases fit TRBD2. Germline V lookup: CDR1 LNHDA, CDR2 SQIVND (reference sequence). The V segment lost 7 bases and the J segment 6 bases; nucleotides outside the gene matches: 12. The CDR3 is made up of 15 amino acids. CDR3 in DNA: TGTGCCAGTAAGGATGGACGGGGGGGTTGGGATACGCAGTATTTT. Encoded protein: CASKDGRGGWDTQYF.

The genes are TRBV11-2 and TRBJ2-7, with TRBD2 matching 12 bases. The CDR3 spans 15 residues. Unmatched junction bases numbered 5, after V lost 5 bases and J lost 3 bases. CDR1 is SGHAT, CDR2 FQNNGV, per germline. CDR3 nucleotide sequence: TGTGCCAGCAGCCCCGGACTAGCGGGGTTCTACGAGCAGTACTTC. Its protein is CASSPGLAGFYEQYF.

This clone appeared a few times. V is TRBV11-2 and J is TRBJ1-3; D gene ambiguous. CDR3 length equals 16 residues. The germline gives CDR1 SGHAT, CDR2 FQNNGV. Trimming pared 1 base from V and 2 bases from J, leaving 12 bases between. The CDR3 DNA follows: TGTGCCAGCAGCTTAGGGCTGGCCGGGGCTGGAAACACCATATATTTT. This codes for CASSLGLAGAGNTIYF.

The chain employs TRBV7-8 and TRBJ2-2; weak D call: TRBD2 (7 bases). Germline V gives CDR1 SGHVS, CDR2 FQNEAQ. V lost 5 bases and J lost 1, with 14 bases in between. This CDR3 region has 16 residues. The CDR3 reads CASSPGGGLNTGELFF. The CDR3 nucleotides are TGTGCCAGCAGCCCGGGGGGCGGGCTGAACACCGGGGAGCTGTTTTTT.

This sequence joins TRBV6-5 and TRBJ2-1; the D gene is possibly TRBD2 (5 bases). V lost 2 bases and J lost 5, with 13 bases in between. CDR1 and CDR2 from the germline V gene are MNHEY and SVGAGI. CDR3 length: 15 residues. The CDR3 spells CASSYTGLGDNEQFF. The CDR3, as DNA: TGTGCCAGCAGTTACACCGGACTGGGCGACAATGAGCAGTTCTTC.

The chain combines TRBV19 with TRBJ1-5; D is uncertain. Germline assignment: CDR1 LNHDA and CDR2 SQIVND (reference sequence). CDR3 length: 14 amino acids. The V end lost 3 bases, the J end lost 5 bases, and 11 bases lay between the germline ends. The chain's CDR3 is CASSMRSKDQPQHF. CDR3 DNA: TGTGCCAGTAGTATGCGGAGCAAGGATCAGCCCCAGCATTTT.

The chain joins TRBV27 to TRBJ1-4; maybe TRBD1 (5 bases). This CDR3 is 15 amino acids long. Germline V gene data show CDR1 as MNHEY and CDR2 as SMNVEV (reference sequence). V dropped 3 bases and J dropped 8 bases, with 16 bases sitting between them. The CDR3 DNA sequence: TGTGCCAGCAGTTTTTACGGGGGGACGGGAGAAAAACTGTTTTTT. Its protein product is CASSFYGGTGEKLFF.

V and J are TRBV28 and TRBJ2-1; D is perhaps TRBD1 (6 bases). The V and J ends lost 6 bases and 8 bases respectively, with 26 bases between them. Germline-derived CDR1 and CDR2 are MDHEN and SYDVKM. CDR3 length: 17 amino acids. CDR3 in DNA: TGTGCCAGCAGCACCGGGGCTATTCAGACCCCAGGGGATGAGCAGTTCTTC. This sequence encodes CASSTGAIQTPGDEQFF. The full variable domain, rest sourced from reference TRBV28 and TRBJ2-1, is DVKVTQSSRYLVKRTGEKVFLECVQDMDHENMFWYRQDPGLGLRLIYFSYDVKMKEKGDIPEGYSVSREKKERFSLILESASTNQTSMYLCASSTGAIQTPGDEQFFGPGTRLTVL.

This clone was seen just once. The gene calls are TRBV7-2 and TRBJ2-7; D call uncertain. CDR3 size: 14 residues. The V end was cut by 6 bases, the J end by 5 bases, with 17 bases between. Germline lookup yields CDR1 SGHTA and CDR2 FQGNSA. The CDR3 DNA reads TGTGCCAGCAGAGATGAGGATAGGCTGAACGAGCAGTACTTC. Encoded protein: CASRDEDRLNEQYF.

This clone showed up just a few times. This chain joins TRBV9 and TRBJ2-7, with TRBD2 matching 12 bases. This CDR3 has 16 residues. Germline V CDR1 and CDR2: SGDLS, YYNGEE. The J segment lost 2 bases and the V segment lost 4 bases, leaving 7 bases of the junction unmatched. CDR3 sequence reads: CASSPRLAGETYEQYF. The CDR3 DNA reads as TGTGCCAGCAGCCCAAGACTAGCGGGAGAGACCTACGAGCAGTACTTC.

The chain joins TRBV9 to TRBJ1-1; D perhaps matches TRBD1 (5 bases). V was clipped by 5 bases and J by 4 bases, with 18 bases between them. The length of the CDR3 is 15 residues. Germline values: CDR1 SGDLS, CDR2 YYNGEE. CDR3 sequence (DNA): TGTGCCAGCAGTCTAGGAGGGGCCTGGAGCACTGAAGCTTTCTTT. Its protein product is CASSLGGAWSTEAFF.

The chain uses TRBV11-3 and TRBJ2-2; a weak D match, TRBD1 (5 bases). The CDR3 has 18 residues. CDR1 SGHNT and CDR2 YENEEA come from the germline V gene. V dropped 5 bases and J dropped 5 bases, with 24 bases sitting between them. CDR3 amino acids: CASSPQTPLAGRTGELFF. In nucleotides, the CDR3 is TGTGCCAGCAGCCCACAGACGCCCTTGGCAGGGCGAACCGGGGAGCTGTTTTTT.

This clone was counted only a few times. The CDR3 spells CASSSPSEAFPLYGYTF. The CDR3 DNA reads TGTGCCAGCAGCTCGCCTTCCGAAGCCTTCCCCCTCTATGGCTACACCTTC. V gene TRBV5-6 combines with J gene TRBJ1-2, with D unresolved. Germline V gene data show CDR1 as SGHDT and CDR2 as YYEEEE. CDR3 length: 17 amino acids. Trimming cost V 3 bases and J 4 bases, with 22 bases left between them.

The rearrangement joins TRBV7-6 to TRBJ2-7, with D perhaps TRBD2 (5 bases). The length of the CDR3 is 14 residues. Germline V gene data show CDR1 as SGHVS and CDR2 as FNYEAQ. V was cut by 1 base and J by 5 bases, with 12 bases left in between. In DNA, the CDR3 is TGTGCCAGCAGCTTAGGGCCGGGGTTCGACGAGCAGTACTTC. It is translated as CASSLGPGFDEQYF.

This chain links TRBV7-6 with TRBJ1-2, with D tentatively TRBD1 (6 bases). V gave up 5 bases and J gave up 7 bases, with 11 bases separating them. The CDR3 totals 12 residues. Germline CDR1 and CDR2: SGHVS and FNYEAQ. The CDR3 DNA reads TGTGCCAGCAGCACCACAGGGCTTGGCTACACCTTC. This encodes CASSTTGLGYTF.

V is TRBV6-6 and J is TRBJ2-5; TRBD2 agrees at 13 bases. Germline values: CDR1 MNHNY, CDR2 SVGAGI (reference sequence). The CDR3 spans 15 residues. The ends lost 4 bases at V and 7 bases at J; junction bases unmatched: 6. DNA of the CDR3: TGTGCCAGCAGTTGGACTAGCGGGAGCCAGCCGACCCAGTACTTC. Protein: CASSWTSGSQPTQYF.

The genes are TRBV29-1 and TRBJ2-1; 14 nucleotides agree with TRBD2. This CDR3 spans 15 amino acids. Germline V CDR1 and CDR2: SQVTM, ANQGSEA. V lost 3 bases, J lost 8 bases, and 6 bases stayed unmatched. This chain's CDR3 is CSVEGGLAGVDEQFF. CDR3 nucleotides: TGCAGCGTTGAGGGGGGACTAGCGGGAGTGGATGAGCAGTTCTTC.